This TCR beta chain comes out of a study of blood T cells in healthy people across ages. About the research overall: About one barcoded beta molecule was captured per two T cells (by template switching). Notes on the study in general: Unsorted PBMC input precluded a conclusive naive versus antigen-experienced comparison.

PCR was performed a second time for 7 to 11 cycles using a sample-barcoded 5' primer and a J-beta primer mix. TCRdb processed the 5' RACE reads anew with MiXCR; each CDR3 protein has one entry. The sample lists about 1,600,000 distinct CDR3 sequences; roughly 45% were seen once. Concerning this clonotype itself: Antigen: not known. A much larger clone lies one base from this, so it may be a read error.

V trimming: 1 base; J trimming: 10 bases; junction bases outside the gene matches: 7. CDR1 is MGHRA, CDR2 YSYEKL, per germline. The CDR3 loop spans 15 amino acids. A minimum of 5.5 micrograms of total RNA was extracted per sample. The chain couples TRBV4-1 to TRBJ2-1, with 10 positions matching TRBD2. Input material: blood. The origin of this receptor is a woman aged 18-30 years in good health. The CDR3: CASSQGAGGIYEQFF. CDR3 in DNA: TGCGCCAGCAGCCAAGGAGCGGGAGGGATCTACGAGCAGTTCTTC.